The T cell receptor (beta chain) under discussion was sequenced for a study of CD8 T cells in Susac syndrome. RNA, at about 0.45 to 1 ug, was reverse transcribed with random hexamers. The immunoSEQ assay covered 54 Vbeta and 13 Jbeta segments for CDR3. In TCRdb, the immunoSEQ multiplex PCR reads were re-called with MiXCR into one record per CDR3 protein. The sample shows tens of thousands of distinct CDR3 sequences, roughly 95% of them seen only once. This sequence was found in a human donor with multiple sclerosis. Sequenced sample: CD4+ T cells from PBMCs.

The CDR3 loop is CASSQEGHTGELFF. The CDR3, as DNA: TGCGCCAGCAGCCAAGAGGGACACACCGGGGAGCTGTTTTTT. The chain joins TRBV4-1 to TRBJ2-2; tentatively, D is TRBD1 or TRBD2 (5 bases each). The CDR3 has 14 amino acids. Germline V gene sequence: CDR1 MGHRA, CDR2 YSYEKL. V shed 0 bases and J shed 3 bases, with 5 bases lying between them.